A single T cell receptor beta chain is shown here with its context. No antigen is known for it. CDR1 is SGHRS, CDR2 YFSETQ, per germline. The CDR3 loop spans 16 amino acids. Germline trimming cut 3 bases from V and 7 bases from J; bases unmatched to any gene: 7. Each donor was nominally healthy when sampled (though unrecorded immune exposures were likely). This sample stems from a study of cytomegalovirus exposure and HLA in healthy donors. Overall study results and limits: When analyzed later, a missense DCLRE1C variant was found to be linked to TCR beta V- and J-gene trimming. Common viral pathogens seemed, in a later analysis, to connect with several of the most significant clusters.

The PCR was carried out with 60 Vbeta primers and 13 Jbeta primers. Method: immunoSEQ multiplex PCR; TCRdb's copy keeps in-frame clones and lacks some. The sample carries roughly 120,000 clones, roughly 76% recorded once. The chain joins TRBV5-1 to TRBJ2-2, with 12 bases matching TRBD2. The specimen sequenced was PBMCs. This TCR was sampled from an older woman in good health and CMV-seropositive. The DNA of the CDR3 is TGCGCCAGCAGCTCCGGACTAGCGGGAATAGGCGGGGAGCTGTTTTTT. Protein sequence: CASSSGLAGIGGELFF.